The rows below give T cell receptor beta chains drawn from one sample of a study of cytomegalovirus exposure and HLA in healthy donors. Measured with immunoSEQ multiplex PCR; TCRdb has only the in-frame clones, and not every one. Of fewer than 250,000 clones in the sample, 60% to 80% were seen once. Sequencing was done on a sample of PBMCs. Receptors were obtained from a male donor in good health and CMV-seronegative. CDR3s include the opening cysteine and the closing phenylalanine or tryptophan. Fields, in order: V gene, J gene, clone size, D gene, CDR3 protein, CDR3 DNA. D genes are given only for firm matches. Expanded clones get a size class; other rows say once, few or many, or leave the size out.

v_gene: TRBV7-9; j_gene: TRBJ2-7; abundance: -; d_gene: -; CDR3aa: CASSWGRSGLPYEQYF; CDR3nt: TGTGCCAGCAGCTGGGGACGGAGCGGGCTACCCTACGAGCAGTACTTC
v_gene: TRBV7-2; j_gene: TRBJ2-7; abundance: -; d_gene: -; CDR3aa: CASSRPGGRSYYEQYF; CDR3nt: TGTGCCAGCAGCCGACCTGGCGGCCGCTCCTACTACGAGCAGTACTTC
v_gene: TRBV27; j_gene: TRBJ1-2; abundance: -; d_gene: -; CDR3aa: CASSLLGDLGGYTF; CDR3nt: TGTGCCAGCAGTTTATTAGGGGATTTGGGTGGCTACACCTTC
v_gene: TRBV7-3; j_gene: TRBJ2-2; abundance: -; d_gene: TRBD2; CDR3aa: CASSLVAGGAGELFF; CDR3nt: TGTGCCAGCAGCTTAGTAGCGGGGGGTGCCGGGGAGCTGTTTTTT
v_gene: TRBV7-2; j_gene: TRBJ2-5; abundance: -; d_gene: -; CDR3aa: CASGRPHIPGEQTQYF; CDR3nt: TGTGCCAGCGGGCGTCCCCACATTCCGGGAGAACAGACCCAGTACTTC
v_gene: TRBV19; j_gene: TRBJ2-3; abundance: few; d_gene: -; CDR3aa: CASRASATDTQYF; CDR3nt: TGTGCCAGTAGGGCTAGCGCCACAGATACGCAGTATTTT
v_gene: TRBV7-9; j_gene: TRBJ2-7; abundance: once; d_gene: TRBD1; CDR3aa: CASSYPGTGDYEQYF; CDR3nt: TGTGCCAGCAGCTACCCTGGGACAGGAGATTACGAGCAGTACTTC
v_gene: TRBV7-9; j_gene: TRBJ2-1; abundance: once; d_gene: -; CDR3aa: CASTTPPEGYNEQFF; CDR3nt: TGTGCCAGCACCACCCCTCCGGAGGGTTACAATGAGCAGTTCTTC
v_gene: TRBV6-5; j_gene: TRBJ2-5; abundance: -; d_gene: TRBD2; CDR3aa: CASRISGGQETQYF; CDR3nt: TGTGCCAGCAGAATTAGCGGGGGACAAGAGACCCAGTACTTC
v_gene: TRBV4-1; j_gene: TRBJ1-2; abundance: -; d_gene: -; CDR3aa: CASNQGPQDGYTF; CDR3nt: TGCGCCAGCAATCAGGGTCCCCAGGATGGCTACACCTTC
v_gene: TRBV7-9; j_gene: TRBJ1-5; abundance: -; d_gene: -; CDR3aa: CASRAGNQPQHF; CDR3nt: TGTGCCAGCAGGGCAGGGAATCAGCCCCAGCATTTT
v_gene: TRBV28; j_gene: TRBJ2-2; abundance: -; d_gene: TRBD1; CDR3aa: CASSSGQGELFF; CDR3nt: TGTGCCAGCAGTTCGGGACAGGGAGAGCTGTTTTTT
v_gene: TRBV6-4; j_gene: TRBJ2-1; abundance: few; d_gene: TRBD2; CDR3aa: CASSDSTSGSNEQFF; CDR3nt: TGTGCCAGCAGTGACTCGACTAGCGGGAGCAATGAGCAGTTCTTC
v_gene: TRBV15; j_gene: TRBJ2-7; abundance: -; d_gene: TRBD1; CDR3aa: CATREAGGKSGHEQYF; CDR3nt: TGTGCCACCAGGGAGGCAGGGGGCAAGAGTGGTCACGAGCAGTACTTC
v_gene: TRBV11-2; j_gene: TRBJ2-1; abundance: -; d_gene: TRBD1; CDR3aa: CASSPTRGGIYEQFF; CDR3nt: TGTGCCAGCAGCCCCACAAGAGGGGGCATCTATGAGCAGTTCTTC
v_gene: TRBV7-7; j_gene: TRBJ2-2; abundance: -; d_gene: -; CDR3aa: CASSLNRPANTGELFF; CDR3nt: TGTGCTAGCAGCTTAAACAGGCCGGCGAACACCGGGGAGCTGTTTTTT
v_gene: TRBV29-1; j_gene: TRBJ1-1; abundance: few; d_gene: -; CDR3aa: CSVAAGWGMNTEAFF; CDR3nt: TGCAGCGTTGCGGCGGGGTGGGGGATGAACACTGAAGCTTTCTTT
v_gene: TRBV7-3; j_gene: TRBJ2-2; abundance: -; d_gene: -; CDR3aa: CASSLGGAGELFF; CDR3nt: TGTGCCAGCAGTTTAGGGGGGGCCGGGGAGCTGTTTTTT
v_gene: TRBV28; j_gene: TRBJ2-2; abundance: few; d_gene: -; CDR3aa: CASSSQSLQETNTGELFF; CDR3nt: TGTGCCAGCAGTTCTCAATCACTACAGGAAACGAACACCGGGGAGCTGTTTTTT
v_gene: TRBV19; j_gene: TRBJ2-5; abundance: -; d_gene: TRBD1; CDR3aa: CASSPLDRGRGETQYF; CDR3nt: TGTGCCAGTAGTCCACTGGACAGGGGACGTGGCGAGACCCAGTACTTC
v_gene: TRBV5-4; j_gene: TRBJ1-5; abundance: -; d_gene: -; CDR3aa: CASSLAGQPQHF; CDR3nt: TGTGCCAGCAGCTTGGCGGGTCAGCCCCAGCATTTT
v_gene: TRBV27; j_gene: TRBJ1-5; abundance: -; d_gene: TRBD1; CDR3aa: CASSTRTGANQPQHF; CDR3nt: TGTGCCAGCAGTACACGGACAGGGGCAAATCAGCCCCAGCATTTT
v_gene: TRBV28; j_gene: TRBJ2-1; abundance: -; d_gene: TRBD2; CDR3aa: CASSLVRGGEYNEQFF; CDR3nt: TGTGCCAGCAGTTTAGTACGGGGGGGGGAATACAATGAGCAGTTCTTC
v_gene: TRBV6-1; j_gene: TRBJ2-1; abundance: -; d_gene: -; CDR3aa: CASIWQAYNEQFF; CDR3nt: TGTGCCAGCATTTGGCAGGCCTACAATGAGCAGTTCTTC
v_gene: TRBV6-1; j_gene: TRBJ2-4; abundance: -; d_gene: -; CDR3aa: CASSEGGGWDSVAKNIQYF; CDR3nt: TGTGCCAGCAGTGAAGGCGGAGGTTGGGACTCTGTAGCCAAAAACATTCAGTACTTC
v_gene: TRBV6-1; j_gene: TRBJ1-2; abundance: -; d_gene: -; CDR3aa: CASQRDLHGYTF; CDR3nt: TGTGCCAGCCAACGGGATCTTCATGGCTACACCTTC
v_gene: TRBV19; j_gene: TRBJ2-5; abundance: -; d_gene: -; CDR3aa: CASSITARGETQYF; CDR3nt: TGTGCCAGTAGTATTACCGCCAGGGGAGAGACCCAGTACTTC
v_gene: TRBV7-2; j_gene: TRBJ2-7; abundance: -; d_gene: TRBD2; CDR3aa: CASSYSGGGEQYF; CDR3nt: TGTGCCAGCAGCTATTCCGGGGGGGGTGAGCAGTACTTC
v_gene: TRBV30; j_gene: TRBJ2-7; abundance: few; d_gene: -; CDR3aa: CAWSVADYGYEQYF; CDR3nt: TGTGCCTGGAGTGTGGCCGACTACGGTTACGAGCAGTACTTC
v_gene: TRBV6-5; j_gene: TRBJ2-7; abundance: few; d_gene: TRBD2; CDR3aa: CASSYSAGGGEQYF; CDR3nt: TGTGCCAGCAGTTACTCCGCGGGAGGCGGCGAGCAGTACTTC
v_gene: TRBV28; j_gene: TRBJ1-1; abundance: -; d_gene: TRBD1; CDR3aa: CASSLSWTGRENEAFF; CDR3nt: TGTGCCAGCAGTTTATCTTGGACAGGGAGGGAAAATGAAGCTTTCTTT
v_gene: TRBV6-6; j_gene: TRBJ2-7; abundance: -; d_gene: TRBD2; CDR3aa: CASGTSGLPYEQYF; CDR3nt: TGTGCCAGCGGAACTAGCGGGCTCCCCTACGAGCAGTACTTC
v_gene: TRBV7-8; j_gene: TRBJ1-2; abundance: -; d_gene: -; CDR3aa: CASSPEDSEIYTF; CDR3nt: TGTGCCAGCAGCCCAGAGGACAGCGAGATATACACCTTC
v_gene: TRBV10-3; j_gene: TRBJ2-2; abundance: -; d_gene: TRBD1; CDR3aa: CAISGTGVTGELFF; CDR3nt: TGTGCCATCAGCGGGACAGGGGTAACCGGGGAGCTGTTTTTT
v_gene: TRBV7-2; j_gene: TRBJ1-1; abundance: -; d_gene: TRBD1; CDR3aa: CASSLLQGSFMNTEAFF; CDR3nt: TGTGCCAGCAGCTTACTACAGGGGAGTTTCATGAACACTGAAGCTTTCTTT
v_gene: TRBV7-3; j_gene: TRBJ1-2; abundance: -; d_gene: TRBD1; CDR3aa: CASSLTPATGGDGYTF; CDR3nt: TGTGCCAGCAGCTTAACGCCCGCGACAGGGGGCGATGGCTACACCTTC
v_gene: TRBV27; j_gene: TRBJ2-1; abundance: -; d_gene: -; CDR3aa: CASSLLGSSYNEQFF; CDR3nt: TGTGCCAGCAGTTTATTAGGGAGCTCCTACAATGAGCAGTTCTTC
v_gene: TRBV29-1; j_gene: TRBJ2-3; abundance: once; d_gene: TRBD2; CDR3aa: CSVARLAVSTDTQYF; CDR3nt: TGCAGCGTGGCTAGACTAGCGGTTAGCACAGATACGCAGTATTTT
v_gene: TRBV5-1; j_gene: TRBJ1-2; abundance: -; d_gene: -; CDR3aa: CASSLAFVGANYGYTF; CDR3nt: TGCGCCAGCAGCTTGGCCTTTGTCGGAGCTAACTATGGCTACACCTTC
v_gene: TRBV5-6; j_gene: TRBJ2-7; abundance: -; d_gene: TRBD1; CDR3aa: CASSFGDRRPYEQYF; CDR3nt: TGTGCCAGCAGCTTTGGGGACAGGCGACCCTACGAGCAGTACTTC
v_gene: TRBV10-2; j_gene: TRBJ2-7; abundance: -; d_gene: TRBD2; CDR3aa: CASSESTPGLAVFYEQYF; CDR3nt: TGCGCCAGCAGTGAGTCGACGCCGGGACTAGCAGTATTCTACGAGCAGTACTTC
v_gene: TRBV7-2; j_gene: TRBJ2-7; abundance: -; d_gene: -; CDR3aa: CASSPRLDPSYEQYF; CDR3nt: TGTGCCAGCAGCCCCCGACTAGACCCTTCCTACGAGCAGTACTTC
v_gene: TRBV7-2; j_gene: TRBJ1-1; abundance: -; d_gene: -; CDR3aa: CASSKGPPTEAFF; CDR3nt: TGTGCCAGCAGTAAGGGGCCCCCCACTGAAGCTTTCTTT
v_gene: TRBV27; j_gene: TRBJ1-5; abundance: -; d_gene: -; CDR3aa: CASESPAGYSNQPQHF; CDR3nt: TGTGCCAGCGAATCGCCAGCGGGATATAGCAATCAGCCCCAGCATTTT
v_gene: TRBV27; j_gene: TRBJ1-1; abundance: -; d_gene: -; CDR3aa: CASSLSRGLNTEAFF; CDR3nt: TGTGCCAGCAGTTTATCCAGAGGCCTGAACACTGAAGCTTTCTTT
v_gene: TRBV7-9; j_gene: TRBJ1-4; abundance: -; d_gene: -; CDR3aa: CASSPGHSTNEKLFF; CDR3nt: TGTGCCAGCAGCCCGGGACATTCAACTAATGAAAAACTGTTTTTT
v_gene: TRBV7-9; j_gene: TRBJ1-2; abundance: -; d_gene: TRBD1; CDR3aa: CASSFTGAYGYTF; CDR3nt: TGTGCCAGCAGCTTTACAGGGGCCTATGGCTACACCTTC
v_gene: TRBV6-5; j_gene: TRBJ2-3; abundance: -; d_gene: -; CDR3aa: CASHPSGTDTQYF; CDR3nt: TGTGCCAGCCATCCGAGTGGCACAGATACGCAGTATTTT
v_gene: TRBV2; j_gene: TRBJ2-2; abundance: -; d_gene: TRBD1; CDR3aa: CASSEGQGGTGELFF; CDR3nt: TGTGCCAGCAGCGAAGGACAGGGAGGCACCGGGGAGCTGTTTTTT
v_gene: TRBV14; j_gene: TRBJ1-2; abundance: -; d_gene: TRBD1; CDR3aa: CASSPDRDYGYTF; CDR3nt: TGTGCCAGCAGCCCGGACAGGGACTATGGCTACACCTTC
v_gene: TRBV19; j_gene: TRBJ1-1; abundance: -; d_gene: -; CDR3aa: CASSIEGDTEAFF; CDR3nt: TGTGCCAGTAGTATAGAAGGGGACACTGAAGCTTTCTTT
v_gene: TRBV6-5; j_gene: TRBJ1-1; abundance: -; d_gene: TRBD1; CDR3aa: CASRGGQGRQAFF; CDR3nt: TGTGCCAGCAGGGGAGGACAGGGGCGACAAGCTTTCTTT
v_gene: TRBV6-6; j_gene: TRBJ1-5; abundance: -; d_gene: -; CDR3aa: CASSYSGAGQPQHF; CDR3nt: TGTGCCAGCAGTTACTCGGGGGCAGGGCAGCCCCAGCATTTT